This T cell receptor beta chain was identified during a study of shared clonotypes between healthy human individuals. Study information: CD4 naive cells filled three plates per donor, CD4 memory three, CD8 naive two and CD8 memory one. The study, taken as a whole, reports: Generation probability values for non-shared clonotypes were lower than those for clonotypes shared by all four donors.

Germline values: CDR1 MDHEN, CDR2 SYDVKM. This CDR3 is built from 16 residues. V was clipped by 3 bases and J by 1 base; unmatched bases: 6. Some clones are missing from TCRdb's copy, which holds only in-frame ones; the method was immunoSEQ multiplex PCR. The sample includes approximately 350,000 clones, roughly 96% of them seen just once. Concerning this clone itself: Its antigen remains unidentified.

Caucasian adults living in Nashville, Tennessee, provided all samples. This TCR was sampled from a man aged 30 to 45 in good health. The rearrangement uses TRBV28 and TRBJ1-2; 9 bases agree with TRBD1. The sequenced material came from memory CD8+ T cells sorted from blood. Noted subset: CD45RO+ cells pooled with CCR7-negative TemRA cells. This chain's CDR3 is CASSFRDRDINYGYTF. CDR3 in DNA: TGTGCCAGCAGTTTCCGGGACAGGGATATTAACTATGGCTACACCTTC.